This T cell receptor beta chain is from a study of OX40 agonist ivuxolimab in advanced cancers. Study-wide background: Patients achieving partial responses numbered three: one hepatocellular carcinoma case and two cutaneous melanoma cases.

On this clone: Its antigen is unidentified.

Study-level results: Also present in some nonresponders was a low level of normalized T-cell clonal expansion. Circulating CD4+ and CD8+ T cells showed clonal expansion by week 6 at 0.1 to 3.0 mg/kg.

Using immunoSEQ multiplex PCR, the repertoire was profiled, and TCRdb retains in-frame clones only, with some absent. The profile shows some 50,000 clones, about nine tenths of them singletons. Looked up from germline, CDR1 is SQVTM and CDR2 is ANQGSEA. V gave up 4 bases and J gave up 1 base, with 11 bases separating them. The CDR3 runs to 14 residues. This TCR was sampled from an adult with an advanced solid tumor such as melanoma, head and neck, liver or kidney cancer. The chain joins TRBV29-1 to TRBJ1-5; maybe TRBD1 (6 bases). The source was CD4+ or CD8+ T cells sorted from blood, collected in a trial of the OX40 agonist ivuxolimab. CDR3 in amino acids: CSVGNRVSNQPQHF. The CDR3 bases are TGCAGCGTTGGTAACAGGGTCAGCAATCAGCCCCAGCATTTT.